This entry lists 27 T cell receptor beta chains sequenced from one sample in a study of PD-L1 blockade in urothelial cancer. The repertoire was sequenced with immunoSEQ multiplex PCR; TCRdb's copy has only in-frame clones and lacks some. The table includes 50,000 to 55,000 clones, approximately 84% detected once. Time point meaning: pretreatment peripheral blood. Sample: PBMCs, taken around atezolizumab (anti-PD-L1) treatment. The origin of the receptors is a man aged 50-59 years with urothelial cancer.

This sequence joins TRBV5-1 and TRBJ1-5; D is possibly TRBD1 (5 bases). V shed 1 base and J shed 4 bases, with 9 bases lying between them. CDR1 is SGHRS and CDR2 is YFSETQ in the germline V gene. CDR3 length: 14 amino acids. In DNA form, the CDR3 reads TGCGCCAGCAGCTTGAGGGGAGGGAATCAGCCCCAGCATTTT. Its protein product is CASSLRGGNQPQHF. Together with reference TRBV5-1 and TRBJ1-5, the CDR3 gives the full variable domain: KAGVTQTPRYLIKTRGQQVTLSCSPISGHRSVSWYQQTPGQGLQFLFEYFSETQRNKGNFPGRFSGRQFSNSRSEMNVSTLELGDSALYLCASSLRGGNQPQHFGDGTRLSIL.

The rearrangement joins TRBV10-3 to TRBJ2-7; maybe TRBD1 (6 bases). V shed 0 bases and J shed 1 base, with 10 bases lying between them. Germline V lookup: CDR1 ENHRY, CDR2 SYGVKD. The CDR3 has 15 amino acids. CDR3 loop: CAISESETGSYEQYF. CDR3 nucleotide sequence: TGTGCCATCAGTGAGTCGGAGACAGGTTCCTACGAGCAGTACTTC.

The CDR3 DNA follows: TGTGCCAGCAGCCGTCCGGCGACAGGGGGCTACGAGCAGTACTTC. As protein: CASSRPATGGYEQYF. The chain carries TRBV11-2 and TRBJ2-7; 9 bases fit TRBD1. This CDR3 is 15 amino acids long. The J segment lost 3 bases and the V segment lost 5 bases, leaving 8 bases of the junction unmatched. Per germline, CDR1 SGHAT and CDR2 FQNNGV.

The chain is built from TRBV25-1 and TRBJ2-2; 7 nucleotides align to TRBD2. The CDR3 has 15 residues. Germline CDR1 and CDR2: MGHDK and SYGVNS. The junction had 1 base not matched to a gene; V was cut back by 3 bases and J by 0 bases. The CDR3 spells CASSETSSNTGELFF. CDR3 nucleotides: TGTGCCAGCAGTGAGACTAGCTCGAACACCGGGGAGCTGTTTTTT.

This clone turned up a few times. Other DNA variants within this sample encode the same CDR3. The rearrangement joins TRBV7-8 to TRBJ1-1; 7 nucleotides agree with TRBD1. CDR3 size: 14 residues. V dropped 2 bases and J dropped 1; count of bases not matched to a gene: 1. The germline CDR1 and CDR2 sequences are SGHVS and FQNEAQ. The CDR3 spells CASSLRQGNTEAFF. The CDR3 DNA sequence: TGTGCCAGCAGCTTAAGACAGGGGAACACTGAAGCTTTCTTT.

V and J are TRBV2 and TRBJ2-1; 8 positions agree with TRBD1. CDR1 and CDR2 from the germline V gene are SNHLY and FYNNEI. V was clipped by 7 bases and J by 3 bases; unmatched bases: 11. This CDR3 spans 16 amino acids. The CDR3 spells CASKIPRQGNYNEQFF. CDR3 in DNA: TGTGCCAGCAAAATACCAAGACAGGGGAACTACAATGAGCAGTTCTTC.

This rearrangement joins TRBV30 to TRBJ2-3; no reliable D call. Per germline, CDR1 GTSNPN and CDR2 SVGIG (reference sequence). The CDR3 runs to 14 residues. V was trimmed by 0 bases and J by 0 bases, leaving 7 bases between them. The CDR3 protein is CAWSVRTSTDTQYF. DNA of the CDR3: TGTGCCTGGAGTGTACGAACTAGCACAGATACGCAGTATTTT.

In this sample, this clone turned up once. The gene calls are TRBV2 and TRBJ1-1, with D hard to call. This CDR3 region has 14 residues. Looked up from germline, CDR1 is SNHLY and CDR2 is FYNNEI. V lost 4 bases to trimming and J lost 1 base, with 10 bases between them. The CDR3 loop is CASSVGGKNTEAFF. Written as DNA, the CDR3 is TGTGCCAGCAGTGTTGGAGGGAAGAACACTGAAGCTTTCTTT. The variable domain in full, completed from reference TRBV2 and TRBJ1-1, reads EPEVTQTPSHQVTQMGQEVILRCVPISNHLYFYWYRQILGQKVEFLVSFYNNEISEKSEIFDDQFSVERPDGSNFTLKIRSTKLEDSAMYFCASSVGGKNTEAFFGQGTRLTVV.

The CDR3 DNA follows: TGTGCTAGTGGTTTGGCACGAACAGGGCCCCTCTACAATGAGCAGTTCTTC. Its protein product is CASGLARTGPLYNEQFF. J is TRBJ2-1 and V is TRBV12-5, with D maybe TRBD1 (6 bases). The V gene lost 1 base and the J gene lost 3 bases, with 16 bases spanning the gap. This CDR3 has 17 amino acids. Germline loops: CDR1 LGHNT, CDR2 FRNRAP.

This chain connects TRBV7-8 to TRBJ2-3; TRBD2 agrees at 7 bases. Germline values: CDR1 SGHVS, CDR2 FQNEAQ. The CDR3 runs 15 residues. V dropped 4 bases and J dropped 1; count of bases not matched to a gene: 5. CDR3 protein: CASSSMSGGTDTQYF. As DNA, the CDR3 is TGTGCCAGCAGCTCTATGAGCGGGGGCACAGATACGCAGTATTTT.

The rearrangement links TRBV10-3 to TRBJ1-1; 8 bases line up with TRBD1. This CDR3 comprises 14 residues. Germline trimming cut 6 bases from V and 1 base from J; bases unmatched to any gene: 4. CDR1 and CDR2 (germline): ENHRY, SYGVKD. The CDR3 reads CAIRTGQENTEAFF. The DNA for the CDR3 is TGTGCCATCAGGACGGGACAGGAGAACACTGAAGCTTTCTTT.

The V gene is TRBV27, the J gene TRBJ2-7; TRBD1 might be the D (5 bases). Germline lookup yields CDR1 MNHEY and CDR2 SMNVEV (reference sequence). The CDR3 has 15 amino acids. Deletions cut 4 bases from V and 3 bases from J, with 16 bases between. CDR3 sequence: CASSSIDSGLYEQYF. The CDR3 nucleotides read TGTGCCAGCAGTTCAATTGACAGTGGCCTCTACGAGCAGTACTTC.

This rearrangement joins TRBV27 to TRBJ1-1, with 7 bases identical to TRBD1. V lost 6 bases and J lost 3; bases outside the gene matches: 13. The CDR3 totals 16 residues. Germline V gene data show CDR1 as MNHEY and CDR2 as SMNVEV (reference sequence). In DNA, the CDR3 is TGTGCCAGCAGAGGGGGCACGCTCGGGGTTGACACTGAAGCTTTCTTT. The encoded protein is CASRGGTLGVDTEAFF.

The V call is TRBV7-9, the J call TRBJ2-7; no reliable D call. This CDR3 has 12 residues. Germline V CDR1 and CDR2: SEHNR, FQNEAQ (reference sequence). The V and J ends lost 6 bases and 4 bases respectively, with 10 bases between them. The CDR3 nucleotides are TGTGCCAGCAGTCGCGATGGTTACGAGCAGTACTTC. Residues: CASSRDGYEQYF.

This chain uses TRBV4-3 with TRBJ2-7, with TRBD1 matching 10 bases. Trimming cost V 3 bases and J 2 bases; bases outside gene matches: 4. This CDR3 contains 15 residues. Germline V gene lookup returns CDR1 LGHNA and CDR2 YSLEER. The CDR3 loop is CASSHGQGVTYEQYF. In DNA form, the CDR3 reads TGCGCCAGCAGCCACGGACAGGGGGTTACCTACGAGCAGTACTTC.

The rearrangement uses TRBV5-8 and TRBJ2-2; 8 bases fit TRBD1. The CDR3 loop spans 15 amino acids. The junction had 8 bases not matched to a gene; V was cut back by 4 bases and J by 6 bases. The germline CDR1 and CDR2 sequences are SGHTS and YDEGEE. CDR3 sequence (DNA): TGTGCCAGCAGCGCCCACCGGGACAGGCCCGGGGAGCTGTTTTTT. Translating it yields CASSAHRDRPGELFF.

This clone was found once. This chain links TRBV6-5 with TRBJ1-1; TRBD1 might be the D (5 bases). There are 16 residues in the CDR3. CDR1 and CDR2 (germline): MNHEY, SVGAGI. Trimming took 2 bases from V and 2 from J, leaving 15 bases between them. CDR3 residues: CASSYLRTRPNTEAFF. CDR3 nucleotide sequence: TGTGCCAGCAGTTACCTTCGGACAAGGCCTAACACTGAAGCTTTCTTT.

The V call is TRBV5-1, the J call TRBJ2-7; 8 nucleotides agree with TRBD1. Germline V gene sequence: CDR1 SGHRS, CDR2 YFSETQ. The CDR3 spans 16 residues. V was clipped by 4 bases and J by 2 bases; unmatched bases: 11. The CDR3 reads CASSPPWTGKAYEQYF. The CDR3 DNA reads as TGCGCCAGCAGCCCCCCGTGGACAGGGAAAGCCTACGAGCAGTACTTC.

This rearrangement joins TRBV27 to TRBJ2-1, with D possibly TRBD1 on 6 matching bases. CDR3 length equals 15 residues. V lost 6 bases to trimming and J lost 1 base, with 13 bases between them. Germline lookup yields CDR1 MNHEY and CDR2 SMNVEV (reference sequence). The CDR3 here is CASRLGRGSYNEQFF. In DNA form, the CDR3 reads TGTGCCAGCAGGCTCGGCAGGGGTTCCTACAATGAGCAGTTCTTC.

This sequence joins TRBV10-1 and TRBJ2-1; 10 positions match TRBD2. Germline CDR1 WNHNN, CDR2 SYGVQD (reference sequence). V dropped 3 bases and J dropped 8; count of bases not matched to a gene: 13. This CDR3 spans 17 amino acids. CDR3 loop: CASSESAGGLQVDEQFF. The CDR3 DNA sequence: TGCGCCAGCAGTGAATCAGCGGGAGGGCTACAGGTCGATGAGCAGTTCTTC.

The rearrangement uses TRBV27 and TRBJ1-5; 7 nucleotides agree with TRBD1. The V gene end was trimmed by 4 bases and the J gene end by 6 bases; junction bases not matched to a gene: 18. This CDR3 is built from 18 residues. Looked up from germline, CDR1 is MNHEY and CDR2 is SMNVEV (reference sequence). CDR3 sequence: CASSSAGGLTGSGQPQHF. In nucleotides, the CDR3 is TGTGCCAGCAGTTCCGCCGGGGGTTTGACAGGGTCCGGTCAGCCCCAGCATTTT.

CDR3 coding DNA: TGTGCCAGCAGCGCCACGCCGGGACAGGGGGAAGAAAAACTGTTTTTT. Its translation: CASSATPGQGEEKLFF. The rearrangement links TRBV9 to TRBJ1-4; 11 bases are shared with TRBD1. Trimming at V came to 3 bases and at J to 8 bases, leaving 9 bases not matched to a gene. The CDR3 runs 16 residues. Germline lookup yields CDR1 SGDLS and CDR2 YYNGEE.

The CDR3 DNA follows: TGTGCCAGCAGTGAAGCATGGACAGGGGGGTACAATGAGCAGTTCTTC. As protein: CASSEAWTGGYNEQFF. This chain connects TRBV6-1 to TRBJ2-1; 10 positions match TRBD1. The CDR3 loop spans 16 amino acids. V was pared by 0 bases and J by 4 bases, with 3 bases of the junction left unmatched. Germline V lookup: CDR1 MNHNS, CDR2 SASEGT.

CDR3 DNA: TGTGCCAGCAGCTCACCGGGACAGATCACCGGGGAGCTGTTTTTT. It codes for CASSSPGQITGELFF. The chain recombines TRBV7-3 with TRBJ2-2, with 7 bases that match TRBD1. Trimming cost V 4 bases and J 4 bases; bases outside gene matches: 6. CDR3 length: 15 residues. Germline V gene sequence: CDR1 SGHTA, CDR2 FQGTGA.

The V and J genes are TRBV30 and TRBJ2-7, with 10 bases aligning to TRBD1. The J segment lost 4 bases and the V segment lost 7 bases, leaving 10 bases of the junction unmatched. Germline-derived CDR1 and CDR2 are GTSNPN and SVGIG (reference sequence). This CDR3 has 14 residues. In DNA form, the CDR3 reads TGTGCCTCTACCAGACAGGGGGCTGGGTACGAGCAGTACTTC. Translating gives CASTRQGAGYEQYF. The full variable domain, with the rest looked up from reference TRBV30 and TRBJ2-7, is SQTIHQWPATLVQPVGSPLSLECTVEGTSNPNLYWYRQAAGRGLQLLFYSVGIGQISSEVPQNLSASRPQDRQFILSSKKLLLSDSGFYLCASTRQGAGYEQYFGPGTRLTVT.

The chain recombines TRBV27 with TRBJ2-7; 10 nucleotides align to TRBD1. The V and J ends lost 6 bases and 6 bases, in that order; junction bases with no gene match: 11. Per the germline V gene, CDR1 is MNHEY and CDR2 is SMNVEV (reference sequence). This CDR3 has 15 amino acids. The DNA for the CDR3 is TGTGCCAGCAGCTACCATGGGACAGGGGAGGCCGAGCAGTACTTC. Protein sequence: CASSYHGTGEAEQYF.

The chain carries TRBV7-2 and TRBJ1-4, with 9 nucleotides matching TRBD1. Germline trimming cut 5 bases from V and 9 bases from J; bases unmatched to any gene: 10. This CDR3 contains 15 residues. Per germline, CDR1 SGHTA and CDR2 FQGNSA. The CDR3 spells CASSPGTGTGKKLFF. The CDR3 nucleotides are TGTGCCAGCAGCCCAGGGACAGGGACGGGAAAAAAACTGTTTTTT. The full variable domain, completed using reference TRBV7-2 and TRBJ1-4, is GAGVSQSPSNKVTEKGKDVELRCDPISGHTALYWYRQSLGQGLEFLIYFQGNSAPDKSGLPSDRFSAERTGGSVSTLTIQRTQQEDSAVYLCASSPGTGTGKKLFFGSGTQLSVL.